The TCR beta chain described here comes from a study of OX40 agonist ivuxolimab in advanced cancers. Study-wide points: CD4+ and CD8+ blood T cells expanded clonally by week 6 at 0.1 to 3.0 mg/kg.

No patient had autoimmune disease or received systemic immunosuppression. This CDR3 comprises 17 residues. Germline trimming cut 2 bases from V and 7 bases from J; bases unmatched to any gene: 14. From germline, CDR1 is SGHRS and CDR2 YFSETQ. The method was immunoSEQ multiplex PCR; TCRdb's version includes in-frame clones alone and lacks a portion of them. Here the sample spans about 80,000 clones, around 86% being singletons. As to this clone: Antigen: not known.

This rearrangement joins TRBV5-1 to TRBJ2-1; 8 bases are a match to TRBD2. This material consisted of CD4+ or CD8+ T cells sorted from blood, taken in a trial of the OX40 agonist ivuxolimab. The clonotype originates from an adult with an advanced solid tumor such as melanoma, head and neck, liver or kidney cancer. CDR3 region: CASSFYIQAGVGNEQFF. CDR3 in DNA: TGCGCCAGCAGCTTCTATATTCAAGCGGGAGTCGGTAATGAGCAGTTCTTC.